The following is a T cell receptor (beta chain) sequence with its context. Its antigen is undetermined. TCRdb reprocessed the 5' RACE reads with MiXCR, giving one entry per CDR3 protein. The sample holds hundreds of thousands of distinct CDR3 sequences; about 12% are singletons and the top ten take just under 15%. Looked up from germline, CDR1 is MDHEN and CDR2 is SYDVKM. This CDR3 has 13 residues. V lost 6 bases and J 5 bases, leaving 10 bases between the germline ends. This sample is part of a study of T cells after yellow fever vaccination. As for the study in general: The SMART-Seq v4 Ultra Low Input method served to prepare the low-cell-number fractions. The study, taken as a whole, reports: Reappearance after the booster was seen for most primary-vaccination clones, at roughly 96% CD4 and 75% to 90% CD8. Abundant bulk-population clonotypes could contaminate the FACS-sorted repertoires.

Sequences were derived from PBMCs, sampled on the day of the yellow fever booster vaccination. This chain connects TRBV28 to TRBJ1-4, with D possibly matching TRBD1 (5 bases). The TCR was taken from a young man who received the YFV17D yellow fever vaccine. In nucleotides, the CDR3 is TGTGCCAGCAGGGGGGGAGGGAATGAAAAACTGTTTTTT. It is translated as CASRGGGNEKLFF.